Listed below are T cell receptor beta chains from one sample, sequenced in a study of cytomegalovirus exposure and HLA in healthy donors. Measured with immunoSEQ multiplex PCR; TCRdb has only the in-frame clones, and not every one. The repertoire consists of about 120,000 clones, with about 83% occurring once and the leading ten covering less than 3.5%. Sample: PBMCs. The source is a middle-aged woman in good health and CMV-seropositive. Both conserved end residues are part of each CDR3. The order of the fields is J gene, clone size, V gene, D gene, CDR3 protein, CDR3 DNA. D genes are given only for firm matches. A clone size is listed for some rows: how often the clone was seen (once, few, many), or a class if it is expanded.

J: TRBJ2-5
size: .
V: TRBV2
D: TRBD2
CDR3: CASSLRLAGGGETQYF
DNA: TGTGCCAGCAGTTTAAGACTAGCGGGAGGCGGGGAGACCCAGTACTTC

J: TRBJ1-2
size: once
V: TRBV7-9
D: .
CDR3: CASSQPGATHGYTF
DNA: TGTGCCAGCAGCCAACCAGGGGCCACTCATGGCTACACCTTC

J: TRBJ1-1
size: .
V: TRBV5-1
D: .
CDR3: CASSLEVAGPDTEAFF
DNA: TGCGCCAGCAGCTTGGAGGTGGCGGGGCCAGACACTGAAGCTTTCTTT

J: TRBJ1-2
size: .
V: TRBV6-1
D: .
CDR3: CASSVGPGAGYGYTF
DNA: TGTGCCAGCAGTGTCGGGCCGGGAGCGGGCTATGGCTACACCTTC

J: TRBJ1-4
size: .
V: TRBV5-1
D: .
CDR3: CASSLGQGTEKLFF
DNA: TGCGCCAGCAGCTTGGGGCAGGGGACCGAAAAACTGTTTTTT

J: TRBJ2-7
size: .
V: TRBV5-5
D: TRBD2
CDR3: CASSLSLAGGLYEQYF
DNA: TGTGCCAGCAGCTTGAGCCTAGCGGGAGGGCTCTACGAGCAGTACTTC

J: TRBJ2-5
size: once
V: TRBV2
D: TRBD1
CDR3: CASSPQSAGGQETQYF
DNA: TGTGCCAGCAGTCCCCAGTCGGCAGGGGGCCAAGAGACCCAGTACTTC

J: TRBJ2-5
size: .
V: TRBV29-1
D: .
CDR3: CSGGGAQETQYF
DNA: TGCAGCGGTGGGGGGGCACAAGAGACCCAGTACTTC

J: TRBJ2-3
size: once
V: TRBV7-6
D: TRBD2
CDR3: CASTAGSGTSVLYF
DNA: TGTGCCAGCACCGCTGGGTCCGGGACTAGCGTTTTGTATTTT

J: TRBJ2-5
size: .
V: TRBV9
D: .
CDR3: CASSEGREETQYF
DNA: TGTGCCAGCAGCGAGGGTCGGGAGGAGACCCAGTACTTC

J: TRBJ1-4
size: .
V: TRBV9
D: .
CDR3: CASSVAAGHPRDERLFF
DNA: TGTGCCAGCAGCGTAGCTGCAGGCCACCCCCGGGATGAACGACTGTTTTTT

J: TRBJ2-5
size: .
V: TRBV7-8
D: .
CDR3: CASSWGRGEETQYF
DNA: TGTGCCAGCAGCTGGGGCAGGGGGGAAGAGACCCAGTACTTC

J: TRBJ2-7
size: .
V: TRBV5-4
D: TRBD1
CDR3: CASRSQGAAYEQYF
DNA: TGTGCCAGCAGATCACAGGGGGCAGCGTACGAGCAGTACTTC

J: TRBJ2-1
size: few
V: TRBV6-4
D: TRBD2
CDR3: CASSPSGDSYNEQFF
DNA: TGTGCCAGCAGTCCTAGCGGGGATTCCTACAATGAGCAGTTCTTC

J: TRBJ2-1
size: .
V: TRBV6-5
D: TRBD1
CDR3: CASSKTGVSYNEQFF
DNA: TGTGCCAGCAGTAAGACAGGGGTCTCCTACAATGAGCAGTTCTTC

J: TRBJ2-3
size: once
V: TRBV9
D: .
CDR3: CASSVAYSTDTQYF
DNA: TGTGCCAGCAGCGTAGCCTACTCCACAGATACGCAGTATTTT

J: TRBJ1-6
size: .
V: TRBV18
D: TRBD1
CDR3: CASSRDSDLITLHF
DNA: TGTGCCAGCTCACGGGACAGTGACCTAATCACCCTCCACTTT

J: TRBJ2-1
size: .
V: TRBV19
D: TRBD2
CDR3: CASSIERGGPTIEQFF
DNA: TGTGCCAGTAGTATTGAACGGGGGGGACCTACAATTGAGCAGTTCTTC

J: TRBJ2-7
size: .
V: TRBV7-4
D: TRBD1
CDR3: CASSLGGQGYEQYF
DNA: TGTGCCAGCAGCTTGGGTGGACAGGGCTACGAGCAGTACTTT

J: TRBJ2-7
size: .
V: TRBV15
D: .
CDR3: CATSLRLGAVEEQYF
DNA: TGTGCCACCAGCCTCAGGCTGGGGGCTGTGGAGGAGCAGTACTTC

J: TRBJ2-5
size: .
V: TRBV5-1
D: .
CDR3: CATRIGTSMETQYF
DNA: TGCGCCACCCGGATCGGGACTTCAATGGAGACCCAGTACTTC

J: TRBJ2-1
size: .
V: TRBV7-9
D: TRBD2
CDR3: CASSLDRTSGYNEQFF
DNA: TGTGCCAGCAGCTTAGATAGGACTAGCGGGTACAATGAGCAGTTCTTC

J: TRBJ2-1
size: .
V: TRBV4-2
D: .
CDR3: CASSQGRAPRNEQFF
DNA: TGTGCCAGCAGCCAAGGGCGCGCCCCGCGGAATGAGCAGTTCTTC

J: TRBJ2-7
size: .
V: TRBV14
D: TRBD1
CDR3: CASSHTQGAPHYEQYF
DNA: TGTGCCAGCAGCCACACACAGGGGGCGCCCCACTACGAGCAGTACTTC

J: TRBJ1-1
size: .
V: TRBV19
D: .
CDR3: CASSSRGTNTEAFF
DNA: TGTGCCAGTAGTAGCCGGGGTACGAACACTGAAGCTTTCTTT

J: TRBJ2-1
size: once
V: TRBV7-2
D: .
CDR3: CASSRTRVHEQFF
DNA: TGTGCCAGCAGCCGTACGAGGGTCCATGAGCAGTTCTTC

J: TRBJ2-7
size: .
V: TRBV7-9
D: TRBD1
CDR3: CASSLGRDREGHEQYF
DNA: TGTGCCAGCAGCTTAGGGAGGGACAGGGAGGGCCACGAGCAGTACTTC

J: TRBJ2-7
size: few
V: TRBV4-1
D: TRBD1
CDR3: CASSQDWTGKFNEQYF
DNA: TGCGCCAGCAGCCAAGATTGGACAGGGAAATTCAACGAGCAGTACTTC

J: TRBJ2-4
size: .
V: TRBV2
D: TRBD1
CDR3: CASTGQGENIQYF
DNA: TGTGCCAGCACGGGACAGGGGGAAAACATTCAGTACTTC

J: TRBJ2-2
size: .
V: TRBV10-3
D: TRBD1
CDR3: CAIGQANTGELFF
DNA: TGTGCCATCGGACAGGCGAACACCGGGGAGCTGTTTTTT

J: TRBJ1-2
size: .
V: TRBV11-1
D: .
CDR3: CASSRGQNYGYTF
DNA: TGTGCCAGCAGCCGTGGACAGAACTATGGCTACACCTTC

J: TRBJ2-7
size: .
V: TRBV2
D: TRBD2
CDR3: CASTPLASGSSYEQYF
DNA: TGTGCCAGCACCCCGCTCGCTAGCGGGAGCTCCTACGAGCAGTACTTC

J: TRBJ2-5
size: few
V: TRBV7-2
D: TRBD1
CDR3: CASSAGQGARETQYF
DNA: TGTGCCAGCAGCGCAGGACAGGGGGCGAGAGAGACCCAGTACTTC

J: TRBJ1-4
size: once
V: TRBV5-1
D: .
CDR3: CASSLGRSTNEKLFF
DNA: TGCGCCAGCAGCTTGGGTCGGTCAACTAATGAAAAACTGTTTTTT

J: TRBJ2-1
size: .
V: TRBV27
D: .
CDR3: CASSLSSRYNEQFF
DNA: TGTGCCAGCAGTTTATCGTCGCGCTACAATGAGCAGTTCTTC

J: TRBJ2-3
size: .
V: TRBV29-1
D: TRBD1
CDR3: CSVLRDRGADTQYF
DNA: TGCAGCGTTCTCCGGGACAGGGGAGCAGATACGCAGTATTTT

J: TRBJ1-1
size: .
V: TRBV7-6
D: .
CDR3: CASSSRIKEHTEAFF
DNA: TGTGCCAGCAGCTCCCGCATTAAAGAGCACACTGAAGCTTTCTTT

J: TRBJ1-3
size: .
V: TRBV11-2
D: TRBD1
CDR3: CASSRDRAGNTIYF
DNA: TGTGCCAGCAGCCGGGACAGGGCTGGAAACACCATATATTTT

J: TRBJ2-7
size: .
V: TRBV18
D: TRBD2
CDR3: CASSPTSGANYEQYF
DNA: TGTGCCAGCTCACCGACTAGCGGGGCCAACTACGAGCAGTACTTC

J: TRBJ1-1
size: once
V: TRBV5-1
D: TRBD1
CDR3: CASSLGQKNTEAFF
DNA: TGCGCCAGCAGCCTGGGACAGAAAAACACTGAAGCTTTCTTT

J: TRBJ2-5
size: once
V: TRBV2
D: .
CDR3: CASSAQTTTTETQYF
DNA: TGTGCCAGCAGTGCCCAAACCACAACCACGGAGACCCAGTACTTC

J: TRBJ2-5
size: once
V: TRBV4-1
D: .
CDR3: CASSQRYQETQYF
DNA: TGCGCCAGCAGCCAACGGTACCAAGAGACCCAGTACTTC

J: TRBJ1-2
size: .
V: TRBV5-4
D: TRBD1
CDR3: CASSLGGTGDYGYTF
DNA: TGTGCCAGCAGCTTGGGTGGGACAGGGGATTATGGCTACACCTTC

J: TRBJ1-1
size: .
V: TRBV10-1
D: TRBD1
CDR3: CASSRGARTEAFF
DNA: TGCGCCAGCAGCAGGGGGGCGCGGACTGAAGCTTTCTTT

J: TRBJ1-4
size: .
V: TRBV10-2
D: .
CDR3: CASSGEEKLFF
DNA: TGCGCCAGCAGTGGGGAGGAAAAACTGTTTTTT

J: TRBJ2-3
size: .
V: TRBV29-1
D: .
CDR3: CSVEDPQGTDTQYF
DNA: TGCAGCGTTGAAGATCCCCAGGGCACAGATACGCAGTATTTT

J: TRBJ2-5
size: .
V: TRBV10-3
D: .
CDR3: CAISEGGVETQYF
DNA: TGTGCCATCAGCGAGGGGGGCGTAGAGACCCAGTACTTC

J: TRBJ2-7
size: .
V: TRBV6-1
D: TRBD2
CDR3: CASSVASGDYEQYF
DNA: TGTGCCAGCAGTGTCGCTAGCGGTGACTACGAGCAGTACTTC

J: TRBJ2-5
size: .
V: TRBV30
D: .
CDR3: CAWSAGDLLHREQYF
DNA: TGTGCCTGGAGTGCGGGGGACTTGCTCCATAGGGAGCAGTACTTC

J: TRBJ2-3
size: .
V: TRBV7-6
D: TRBD1
CDR3: CASSYGTASDTQYF
DNA: TGTGCCAGCAGCTATGGGACAGCCTCAGATACGCAGTATTTT

J: TRBJ1-1
size: .
V: TRBV30
D: TRBD1
CDR3: CAWGIQGANTEAFF
DNA: TGTGCCTGGGGTATACAGGGGGCGAACACTGAAGCTTTCTTT

J: TRBJ1-1
size: .
V: TRBV2
D: .
CDR3: CASRAGSEAFF
DNA: TGTGCCAGCAGAGCCGGGTCTGAAGCTTTCTTT